Listed below are T cell receptor beta chains from one sample, sequenced in a study of T cell responses to AZD1222 COVID-19 vaccine. TCRdb's table, derived via immunoSEQ multiplex PCR, lists solely in-frame clones and lacks some. The sample lists approximately 170,000 clones, approximately 92% occurring once. This sample comprised peripheral blood, obtained on day 0 of AZD1222 vaccination. Source of these receptors: an adult in good health. Both conserved end residues are part of each CDR3. The order of the fields is clone size, J gene, CDR3 length, V gene, D gene, CDR3 protein, CDR3 DNA. The D gene is left open where the match is weak. Clone size is shown for a subset of rows, as once, few, many or a class of expanded clone.

NA,TRBJ2-3,16,TRBV6-2/TRBV6-3,NA,CASSYFLFSATDTQYF,TGTGCCAGCAGTTACTTCCTATTTAGCGCCACAGATACGCAGTATTTT
NA,TRBJ2-2,16,TRBV7-2,NA,CASSFRRRGYTGELFF,TGTGCCAGCAGCTTTCGGAGGCGAGGGTACACCGGGGAGCTGTTTTTT
NA,TRBJ1-3,15,TRBV3-1/TRBV3-2,NA,CASSQVWKTGNTIYF,TGTGCCAGCAGCCAAGTGTGGAAGACTGGAAACACCATATATTTT
NA,TRBJ2-5,15,TRBV7-3,NA,CASSITRGGRETQYF,TGTGCCAGCAGCATCACTAGGGGGGGCCGAGAGACCCAGTACTTC
NA,TRBJ2-5,15,TRBV9,TRBD2,CASSAGLAGSETQYF,TGTGCCAGCAGCGCGGGACTAGCGGGGTCAGAGACCCAGTACTTC
NA,TRBJ2-7,16,TRBV4-1,TRBD1,CASSQAVGQGYYEQYF,TGCGCCAGCAGCCAAGCAGTCGGACAGGGGTACTACGAGCAGTACTTC
NA,TRBJ1-3,17,TRBV27,NA,CASSFTFRGRGGNTIYF,TGTGCCAGCAGTTTCACTTTCCGAGGGCGGGGTGGAAACACCATATATTTT
NA,TRBJ2-7,13,TRBV30,TRBD2,CAWSGSGGYEQYF,TGTGCCTGGAGTGGGAGCGGGGGGTACGAGCAGTACTTC
NA,TRBJ1-2,16,TRBV6-5,NA,CASSYLGSRRVGGYTF,TGTGCCAGCAGTTACTTGGGGTCCCGCAGGGTGGGGGGCTACACCTTC
NA,TRBJ1-2,13,TRBV2,NA,CASSGGGSRSYTF,TGTGCCAGCAGTGGCGGGGGCAGCCGGAGCTACACCTTC
NA,TRBJ2-1,16,TRBV7-9,TRBD2,CASSELSGSGHNEQFF,TGTGCCAGCAGCGAACTTAGCGGGAGTGGCCACAATGAGCAGTTCTTC
NA,TRBJ1-6,17,TRBV7-2,NA,CASSPILRSSYNSPLHF,TGTGCCAGCAGCCCGATCCTTAGGAGCTCCTATAATTCACCCCTCCACTTT
few,TRBJ2-2,16,TRBV6-6,TRBD1,CASSREAGGNTGELFF,TGTGCCAGCAGTCGAGAGGCAGGGGGCAACACCGGGGAGCTGTTTTTT
few,TRBJ2-3,16,TRBV24-1,NA,CATSDGGRGHTDTQYF,TGTGCCACCAGTGATGGGGGGCGCGGGCACACAGATACGCAGTATTTT
NA,TRBJ2-7,14,TRBV7-2,TRBD1,CASSSKDRGYEQYF,TGTGCCAGCAGCTCGAAGGACAGGGGCTACGAGCAGTACTTC
NA,TRBJ2-1,14,TRBV7-3,TRBD1,CASSLGQGPNEQFF,TGTGCCAGCAGCCTAGGACAGGGTCCCAATGAGCAGTTCTTC
NA,TRBJ2-1,15,TRBV30,TRBD2,CAWSVSSGGYNEQFF,TGTGCCTGGAGTGTCTCTAGCGGGGGGTACAATGAGCAGTTCTTC
NA,TRBJ1-5,13,TRBV29-1,NA,CSVRLSGNQPQHF,TGCAGCGTAAGACTCTCTGGCAATCAGCCCCAGCATTTT
few,TRBJ1-5,13,TRBV2,NA,CASSGQSNQPQHF,TGTGCCAGCTCCGGACAGAGCAATCAGCCCCAGCATTTT
NA,TRBJ1-5,16,TRBV18,NA,CASSWNEVSTGQPQHF,TGTGCCAGCTCCTGGAATGAGGTCAGTACCGGTCAGCCCCAGCATTTT
NA,TRBJ2-2,12,TRBV29-1,NA,CSSRWVTGELFF,TGCAGCTCTCGTTGGGTCACCGGGGAGCTGTTTTTT
NA,TRBJ1-4,12,TRBV16,NA,CASSQGQEKLFF,TGTGCCAGCAGCCAAGGACAAGAAAAACTGTTTTTT
NA,TRBJ2-7,15,TRBV27,TRBD2,CASGKTTSGYYEQYF,TGTGCCAGCGGAAAAACCACTAGCGGCTACTACGAGCAGTACTTC
NA,TRBJ2-1,14,TRBV7-9,NA,CASSLSPVYNEQFF,TGTGCCAGCAGCTTATCCCCCGTGTACAATGAGCAGTTCTTC
NA,TRBJ1-2,16,TRBV3-1/TRBV3-2,NA,CASSRRSRETQNGYTF,TGTGCCAGCAGCCGGAGGAGCCGGGAGACCCAAAACGGCTACACCTTC
NA,TRBJ1-1,11,TRBV19,NA,CASTLNTEAFF,TGTGCCAGTACCCTGAACACTGAAGCTTTCTTT
NA,TRBJ2-7,14,TRBV5-1,NA,CASMARGASGEQYF,TGCGCCAGCATGGCCCGGGGGGCCTCGGGGGAGCAGTACTTC
NA,TRBJ1-3,16,TRBV5-8,NA,CASSPARYYSGNTIYF,TGTGCCAGCAGCCCGGCCCGATACTACTCTGGAAACACCATATATTTT
NA,TRBJ1-1,16,TRBV10-1,TRBD1,CASSESDRGKDTEAFF,TGCGCCAGCAGTGAGTCGGACAGGGGAAAGGACACTGAAGCTTTCTTT
NA,TRBJ2-1,15,TRBV10-1,TRBD2,CASSDVGTSENEQFF,TGCGCCAGCAGTGACGTTGGGACTAGCGAGAATGAGCAGTTCTTC
NA,TRBJ1-2,12,TRBV5-1,NA,CASSLTGYGYTF,TGCGCCAGCAGCCTGACGGGCTATGGCTACACCTTC
NA,TRBJ1-4,14,TRBV6-5,NA,CASSTDMSFEKLFF,TGTGCCAGCAGTACTGACATGTCATTTGAAAAACTGTTTTTT
NA,TRBJ2-7,13,TRBV18,TRBD1,CASSPTGGNEQYF,TGTGCCAGCTCACCGACAGGGGGCAACGAGCAGTACTTC
once,TRBJ2-1,14,TRBV6-5,NA,CAVSWDLSYNEQFF,TGTGCCGTATCTTGGGACTTATCCTACAATGAGCAGTTCTTC
NA,TRBJ1-3,16,TRBV13,TRBD1,CASSPRTGGAGNTIYF,TGTGCCAGCAGCCCCAGGACAGGGGGCGCGGGAAACACCATATATTTT
NA,TRBJ2-2,15,TRBV7-8,TRBD1,CASSKQGVGTGELFF,TGTGCCAGCAGCAAACAGGGGGTTGGGACCGGGGAGCTGTTTTTT
once,TRBJ2-5,13,TRBV10-3,TRBD2,CASRLAVQETQYF,TGTGCCAGCAGACTAGCGGTCCAAGAGACCCAGTACTTC
NA,TRBJ1-4,14,TRBV5-4,TRBD1,CASSPGTGNEKLFF,TGTGCCAGCAGCCCCGGGACAGGAAATGAAAAACTGTTTTTT
once,TRBJ1-2,13,TRBV27,TRBD1,CASSDRGRNGYTF,TGTGCCAGCAGCGACAGGGGGCGAAATGGCTACACCTTC
NA,TRBJ1-2,15,TRBV10-2,TRBD1,CASRDAGTGEYGYTF,TGCGCCAGCAGGGACGCCGGGACAGGGGAGTATGGCTACACCTTC
NA,TRBJ1-2,13,TRBV2,NA,CASSPDRSYGYTF,TGTGCCAGCAGCCCAGACAGGAGCTATGGCTACACCTTC
NA,TRBJ2-1,20,TRBV14,TRBD2,CASSHRPPRVAGLGYNEQFF,TGTGCCAGCAGCCATCGCCCCCCCCGGGTAGCGGGGCTAGGATACAATGAGCAGTTCTTC
NA,TRBJ2-7,12,TRBV19,NA,CASSRGLYEQYF,TGTGCCAGTAGTAGGGGGCTCTACGAGCAGTACTTC
NA,TRBJ1-2,13,TRBV25-1,NA,CASSVGTNYGYTF,TGTGCCAGCAGTGTCGGAACCAACTATGGCTACACCTTC
NA,TRBJ1-2,14,TRBV5-1,NA,CASSSFQEANGYTF,TGCGCCAGCAGCTCTTTCCAGGAGGCGAATGGCTACACCTTC
NA,TRBJ1-2,13,TRBV7-9,NA,CASTTGAGYGYTF,TGTGCCAGCACAACCGGGGCTGGCTATGGCTACACCTTC
NA,TRBJ1-2,14,TRBV1,NA,CTSSQYRRNYGYTF,TGCACCAGCAGCCAATACCGGAGAAACTATGGCTACACCTTC
NA,TRBJ2-6,15,TRBV19,NA,CASSSARSGANVLTF,TGTGCCAGTAGCAGCGCCCGCTCTGGGGCCAACGTCCTGACTTTC
NA,TRBJ1-1,13,TRBV29-1,TRBD1,CSGLTGLNTEAFF,TGCAGCGGCCTGACAGGGTTGAACACTGAAGCTTTCTTT
NA,TRBJ2-5,15,TRBV28,NA,CASSLRSAYQETQYF,TGTGCCAGCAGTTTGAGGTCAGCTTACCAAGAGACCCAGTACTTC
few,TRBJ2-6,16,TRBV4-1,NA,CASSHKEGSGANVLTF,TGCGCCAGCAGCCATAAAGAGGGGTCTGGGGCCAACGTCCTGACTTTC
NA,TRBJ1-2,17,TRBV7-9,TRBD1,CASSLAERQGQFYGYTF,TGTGCCAGCAGCTTAGCCGAAAGACAGGGCCAATTCTATGGCTACACCTTC
NA,TRBJ2-5,14,TRBV18,TRBD1,CASSPRTGGETQYF,TGTGCCAGCTCACCCCGGACAGGGGGGGAGACCCAGTACTTC
once,TRBJ1-2,15,TRBV7-9,NA,CASSLVPGFSYGYTF,TGTGCCAGCAGCTTGGTTCCGGGCTTCTCCTATGGCTACACCTTC
NA,TRBJ1-2,14,TRBV11-2,NA,CASSLSRDLYGYTF,TGTGCCAGCTCCCTCTCACGGGACCTTTATGGCTACACCTTC
NA,TRBJ1-5,15,TRBV19,NA,CASSTTTGFSQPQHF,TGTGCCAGTAGTACCACTACAGGGTTTTCTCAGCCCCAGCATTTT
NA,TRBJ1-5,13,TRBV6-2/TRBV6-3,NA,CASSYSPGQPQHF,TGTGCCAGCAGTTACTCTCCTGGGCAGCCCCAGCATTTT
once,TRBJ2-5,15,TRBV7-2,TRBD1,CASSLGQGASETQYF,TGTGCCAGCAGCTTAGGACAGGGGGCTTCCGAGACCCAGTACTTC